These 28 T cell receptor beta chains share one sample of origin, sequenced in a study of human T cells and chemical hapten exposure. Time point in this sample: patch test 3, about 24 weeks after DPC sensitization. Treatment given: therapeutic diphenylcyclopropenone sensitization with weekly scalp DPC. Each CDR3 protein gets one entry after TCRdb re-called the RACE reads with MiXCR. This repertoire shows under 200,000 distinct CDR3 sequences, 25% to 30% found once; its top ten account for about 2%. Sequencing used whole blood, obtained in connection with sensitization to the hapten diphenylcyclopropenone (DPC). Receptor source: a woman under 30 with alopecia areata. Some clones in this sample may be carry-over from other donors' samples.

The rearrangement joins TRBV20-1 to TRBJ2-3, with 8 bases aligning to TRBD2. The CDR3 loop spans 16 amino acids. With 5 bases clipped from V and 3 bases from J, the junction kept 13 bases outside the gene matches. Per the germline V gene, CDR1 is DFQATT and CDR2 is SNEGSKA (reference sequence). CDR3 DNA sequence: TGCAGTGCTTCGTCACCGGGACTAGTAGGAACAGATACGCAGTATTTT. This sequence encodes CSASSPGLVGTDTQYF.

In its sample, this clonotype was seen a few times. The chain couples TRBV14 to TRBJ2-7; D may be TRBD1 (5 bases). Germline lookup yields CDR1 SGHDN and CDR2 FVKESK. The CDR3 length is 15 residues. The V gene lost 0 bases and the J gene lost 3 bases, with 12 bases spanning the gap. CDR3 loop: CASSQDRYQGYEQYF. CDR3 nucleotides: TGTGCCAGCAGCCAAGATCGGTATCAGGGCTACGAGCAGTACTTC.

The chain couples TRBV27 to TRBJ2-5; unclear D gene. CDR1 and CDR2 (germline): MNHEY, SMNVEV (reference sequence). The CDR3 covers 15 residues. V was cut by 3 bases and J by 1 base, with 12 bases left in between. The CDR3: CASSFGRWAQETQYF. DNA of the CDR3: TGTGCCAGCAGTTTTGGGCGGTGGGCCCAAGAGACCCAGTACTTC.

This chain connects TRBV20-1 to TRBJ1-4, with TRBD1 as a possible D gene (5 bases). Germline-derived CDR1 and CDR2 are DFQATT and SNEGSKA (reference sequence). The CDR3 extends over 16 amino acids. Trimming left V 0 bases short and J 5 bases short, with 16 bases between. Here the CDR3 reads CSARDPRGRLNEKLFF. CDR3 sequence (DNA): TGCAGTGCTAGAGATCCGAGGGGCAGGCTGAATGAAAAACTGTTTTTT.

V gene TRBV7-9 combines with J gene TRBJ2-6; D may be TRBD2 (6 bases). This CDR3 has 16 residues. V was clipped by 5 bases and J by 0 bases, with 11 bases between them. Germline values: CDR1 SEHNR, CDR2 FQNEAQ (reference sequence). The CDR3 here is CASSPGGISGANVLTF. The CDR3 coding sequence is TGTGCCAGCAGCCCTGGGGGGATCTCTGGGGCCAACGTCCTGACTTTC.

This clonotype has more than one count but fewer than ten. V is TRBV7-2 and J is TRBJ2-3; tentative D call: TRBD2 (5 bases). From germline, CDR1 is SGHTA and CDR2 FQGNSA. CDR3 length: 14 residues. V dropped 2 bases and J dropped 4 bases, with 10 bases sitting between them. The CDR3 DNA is TGTGCCAGCAGCTTACTGTCCGGGGCAGATACGCAGTATTTT. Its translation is CASSLLSGADTQYF. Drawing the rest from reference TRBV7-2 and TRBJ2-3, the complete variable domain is GAGVSQSPSNKVTEKGKDVELRCDPISGHTALYWYRQSLGQGLEFLIYFQGNSAPDKSGLPSDRFSAERTGGSVSTLTIQRTQQEDSAVYLCASSLLSGADTQYFGPGTRLTVL.

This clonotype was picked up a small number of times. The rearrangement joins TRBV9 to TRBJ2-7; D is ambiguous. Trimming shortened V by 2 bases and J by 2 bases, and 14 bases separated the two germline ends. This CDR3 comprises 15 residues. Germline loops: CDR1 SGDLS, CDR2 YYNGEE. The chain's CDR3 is CASSVADSRTYEQYF. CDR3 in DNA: TGTGCCAGCAGCGTTGCTGATAGCAGAACCTACGAGCAGTACTTC.

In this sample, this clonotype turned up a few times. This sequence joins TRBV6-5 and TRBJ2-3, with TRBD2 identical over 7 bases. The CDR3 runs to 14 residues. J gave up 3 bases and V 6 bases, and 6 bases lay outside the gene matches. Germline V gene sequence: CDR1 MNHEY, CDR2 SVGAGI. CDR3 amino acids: CASRVTGGTDTQYF. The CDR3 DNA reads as TGTGCCAGCAGGGTCACGGGGGGAACAGATACGCAGTATTTT.

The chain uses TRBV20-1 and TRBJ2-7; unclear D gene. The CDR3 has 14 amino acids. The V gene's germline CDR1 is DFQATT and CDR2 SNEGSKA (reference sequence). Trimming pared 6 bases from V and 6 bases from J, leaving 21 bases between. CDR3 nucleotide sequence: TGCAGTGCCGAAGTGCTCGTTCACTCGGTCGAGCAGTACTTC. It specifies CSAEVLVHSVEQYF.

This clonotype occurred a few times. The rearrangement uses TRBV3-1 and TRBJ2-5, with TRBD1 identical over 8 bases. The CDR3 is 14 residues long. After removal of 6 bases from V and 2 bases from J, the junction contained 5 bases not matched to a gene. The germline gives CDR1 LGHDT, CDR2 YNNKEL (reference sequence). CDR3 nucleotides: TGTGCCAGCAGACGGGGACAGGCGCAAGAGACCCAGTACTTC. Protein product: CASRRGQAQETQYF.

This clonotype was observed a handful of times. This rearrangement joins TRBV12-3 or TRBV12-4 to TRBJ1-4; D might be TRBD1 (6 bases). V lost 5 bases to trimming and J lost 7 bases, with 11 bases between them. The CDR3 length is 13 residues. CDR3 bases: TGTGCCAGCAGTGGGGGCGTTGGTGAAAAACTGTTTTTT. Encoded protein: CASSGGVGEKLFF.

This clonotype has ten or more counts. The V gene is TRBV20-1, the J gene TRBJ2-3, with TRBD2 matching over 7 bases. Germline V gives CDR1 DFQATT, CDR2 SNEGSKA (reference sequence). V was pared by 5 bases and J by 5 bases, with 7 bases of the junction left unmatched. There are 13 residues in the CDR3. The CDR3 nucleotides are TGCAGTGCTCCAGCGGGGTACTTAGATACGCAGTATTTT. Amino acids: CSAPAGYLDTQYF.

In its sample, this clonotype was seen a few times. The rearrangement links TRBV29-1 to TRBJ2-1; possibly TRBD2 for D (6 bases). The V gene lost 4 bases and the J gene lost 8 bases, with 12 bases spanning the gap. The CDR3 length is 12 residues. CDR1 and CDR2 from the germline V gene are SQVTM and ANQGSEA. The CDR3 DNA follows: TGCAGCGTTGTACGCAGGAGGGATGAGCAGTTCTTC. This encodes CSVVRRRDEQFF.

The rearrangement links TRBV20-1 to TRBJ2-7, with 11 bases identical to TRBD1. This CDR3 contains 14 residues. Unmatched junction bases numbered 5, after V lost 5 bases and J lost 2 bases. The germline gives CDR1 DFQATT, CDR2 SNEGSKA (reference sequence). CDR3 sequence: CSAQPGQGAYEQYF. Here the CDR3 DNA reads TGCAGTGCTCAACCGGGACAGGGGGCCTACGAGCAGTACTTC.

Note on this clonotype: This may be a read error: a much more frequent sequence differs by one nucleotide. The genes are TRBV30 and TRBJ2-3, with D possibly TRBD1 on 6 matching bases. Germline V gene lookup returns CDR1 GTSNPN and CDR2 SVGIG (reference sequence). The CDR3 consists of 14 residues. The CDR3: CAWVDTDRQYTRYF. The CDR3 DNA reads TGTGCCTGGGTCGATACCGACAGGCAATATACGCGGTATTTT.

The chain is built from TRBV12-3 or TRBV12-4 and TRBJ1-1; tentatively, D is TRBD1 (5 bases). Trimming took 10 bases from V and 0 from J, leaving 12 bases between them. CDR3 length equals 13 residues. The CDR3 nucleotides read TGTGCCATCCTTGGGGCTGTGAACACTGAAGCTTTCTTT. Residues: CAILGAVNTEAFF.

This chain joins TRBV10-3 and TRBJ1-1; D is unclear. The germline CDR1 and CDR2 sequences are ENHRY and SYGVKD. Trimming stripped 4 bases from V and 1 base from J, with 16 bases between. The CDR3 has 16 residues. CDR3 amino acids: CAISALPLGENTEAFF. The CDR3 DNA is TGTGCCATCAGTGCCCTTCCCCTTGGAGAGAACACTGAAGCTTTCTTT.

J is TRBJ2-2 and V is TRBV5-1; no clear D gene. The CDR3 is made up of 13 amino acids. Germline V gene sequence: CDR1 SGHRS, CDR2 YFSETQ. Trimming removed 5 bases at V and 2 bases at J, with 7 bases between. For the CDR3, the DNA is TGCGCCAGCAGGCCATTTAACACCGGGGAGCTGTTTTTT. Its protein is CASRPFNTGELFF.

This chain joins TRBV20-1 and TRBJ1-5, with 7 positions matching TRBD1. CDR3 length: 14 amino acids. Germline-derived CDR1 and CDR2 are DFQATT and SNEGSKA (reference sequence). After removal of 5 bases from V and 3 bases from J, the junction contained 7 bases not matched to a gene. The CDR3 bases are TGCAGTGCTTTTCGACAGGGACTCAATCAGCCCCAGCATTTT. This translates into CSAFRQGLNQPQHF.

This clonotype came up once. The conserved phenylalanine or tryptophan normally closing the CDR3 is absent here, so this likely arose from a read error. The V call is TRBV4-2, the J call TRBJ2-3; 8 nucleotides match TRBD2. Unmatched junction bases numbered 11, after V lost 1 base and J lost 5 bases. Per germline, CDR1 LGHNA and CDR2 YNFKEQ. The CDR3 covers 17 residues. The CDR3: CASSQGSQRGLVDTQYL. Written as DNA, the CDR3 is TGTGCCAGCAGCCAAGGGAGCCAGCGGGGGCTCGTAGATACGCAGTATCTT.

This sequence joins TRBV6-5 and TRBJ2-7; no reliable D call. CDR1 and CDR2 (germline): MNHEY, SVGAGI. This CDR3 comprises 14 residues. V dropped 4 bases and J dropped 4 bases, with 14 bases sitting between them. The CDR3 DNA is TGTGCCAGCAGTTTTCGGGCCAGCCTGTACGAGCAGTACTTC. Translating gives CASSFRASLYEQYF.

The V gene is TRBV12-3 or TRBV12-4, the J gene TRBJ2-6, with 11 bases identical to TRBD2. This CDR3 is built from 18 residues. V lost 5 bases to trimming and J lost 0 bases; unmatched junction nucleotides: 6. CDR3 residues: CASSATSGVSSGANVLTF. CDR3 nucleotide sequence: TGTGCCAGCAGTGCGACTAGCGGGGTGAGCTCTGGGGCCAACGTCCTGACTTTC.

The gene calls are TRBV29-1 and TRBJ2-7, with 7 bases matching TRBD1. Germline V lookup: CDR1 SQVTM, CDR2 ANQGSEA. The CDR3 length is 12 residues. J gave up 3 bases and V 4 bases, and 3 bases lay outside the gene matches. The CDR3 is CSVGTGVYEQYF. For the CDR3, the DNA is TGCAGCGTTGGTACAGGGGTCTACGAGCAGTACTTC.

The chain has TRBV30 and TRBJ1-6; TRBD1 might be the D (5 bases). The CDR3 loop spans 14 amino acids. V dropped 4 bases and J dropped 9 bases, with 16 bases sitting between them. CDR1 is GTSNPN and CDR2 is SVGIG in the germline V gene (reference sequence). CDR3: CAWNLAGISSPLHF. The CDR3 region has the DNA TGTGCCTGGAACCTTGCAGGGATAAGTTCACCCCTCCACTTT.

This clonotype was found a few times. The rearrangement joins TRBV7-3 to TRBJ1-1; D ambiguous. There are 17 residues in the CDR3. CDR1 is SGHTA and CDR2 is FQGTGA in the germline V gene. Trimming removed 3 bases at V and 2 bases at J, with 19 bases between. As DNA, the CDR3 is TGTGCCAGCAGCTTCGAAACGACCGGGTGGGGAAACACTGAAGCTTTCTTT. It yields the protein CASSFETTGWGNTEAFF.

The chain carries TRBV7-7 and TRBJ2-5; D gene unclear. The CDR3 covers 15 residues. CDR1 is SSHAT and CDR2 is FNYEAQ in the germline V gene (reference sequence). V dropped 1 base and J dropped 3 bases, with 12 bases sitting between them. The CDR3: CASSLGGDLEETQYF. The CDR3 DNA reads TGTGCCAGCAGCTTAGGTGGTGACTTAGAAGAGACCCAGTACTTC.

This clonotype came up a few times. The CDR3 coding sequence is TGCGCCAGCAGCCAAGCAGCTAGCGGGAGGGGAGAGACCCAGTACTTC. It codes for CASSQAASGRGETQYF. The gene calls are TRBV4-1 and TRBJ2-5, with 12 bases aligning to TRBD2. This CDR3 contains 16 residues. CDR1 is MGHRA, CDR2 YSYEKL, per germline. V was clipped by 1 base and J by 4 bases; unmatched bases: 4.

The CDR3 is CSVAIETQYF. The CDR3 coding sequence is TGCAGCGTTGCTATAGAGACCCAGTACTTC. The chain couples TRBV29-1 to TRBJ2-5; D gene uncertain. The CDR3 length is 10 residues. Trimming removed 4 bases from V and 4 bases from J, with 4 bases in between. CDR1 is SQVTM, CDR2 ANQGSEA, per germline.